These 30 T cell receptor beta chains came from one sample sequenced in a study of T cell responses to AZD1222 COVID-19 vaccine. Measured with immunoSEQ multiplex PCR; TCRdb has only the in-frame clones, and not every one. The sample shows 170,000 or so clones, roughly 90% of them seen only once. The specimen comprised peripheral blood, sampled on day 0 of AZD1222 vaccination. The origin of the receptors is an adult in good health.

This chain links TRBV9 with TRBJ1-3; D unresolved. Germline V gene sequence: CDR1 SGDLS, CDR2 YYNGEE. V lost 1 base and J lost 0, with 8 bases in between. This CDR3 contains 15 residues. CDR3 nucleotide sequence: TGTGCCAGCAGCGTAAACGTCCTCTCTGGAAACACCATATATTTT. This gives the protein CASSVNVLSGNTIYF.

The V gene is TRBV18, the J gene TRBJ1-1; D possibly corresponds to TRBD1 (5 bases). V lost 3 bases, J lost 7 bases, and 12 bases lay in between. The CDR3 is made up of 13 amino acids. Germline V gene data show CDR1 as KGHSH and CDR2 as LQKENI. CDR3: CASSPGLSDEAFF. The CDR3 DNA reads as TGTGCCAGCTCACCGGGACTTTCTGATGAAGCTTTCTTT.

With respect to this clone: Other nucleotide sequences in the sample specify the same CDR3. The chain couples TRBV30 to TRBJ2-7, with 8 bases matching TRBD2. Per germline, CDR1 GTSNPN and CDR2 SVGIG (reference sequence). CDR3 length: 13 amino acids. J was trimmed by 2 bases and V by 4 bases; bases with no gene match: 4. The CDR3 DNA sequence: TGTGCCTGGAAGGTAGCGGGAACCTACGAGCAGTACTTC. Its protein is CAWKVAGTYEQYF.

V is TRBV6-5 and J is TRBJ1-1; D not resolved. Trimming stripped 6 bases from V and 5 bases from J, with 16 bases between. Germline CDR1 reads MNHEY; CDR2 reads SVGAGI. The length of the CDR3 is 14 residues. CDR3 nucleotide sequence: TGTGCCAGCAGGCCCCGGCAGGTTCAAACTGAAGCTTTCTTT. It translates to CASRPRQVQTEAFF.

The chain links TRBV19 to TRBJ2-7, with 12 bases matching TRBD1. Germline-derived CDR1 and CDR2 are LNHDA and SQIVND (reference sequence). V was pared by 5 bases and J by 6 bases, with 8 bases of the junction left unmatched. The CDR3 is 15 amino acids. DNA of the CDR3: TGTGCCAGTAGTTCTACGGGACAGGGGGCGGTCGAGCAGTACTTC. Residues: CASSSTGQGAVEQYF.

The chain recombines TRBV10-1 with TRBJ2-1; TRBD2 aligns across 7 bases. The germline CDR1 and CDR2 sequences are WNHNN and SYGVQD (reference sequence). The CDR3 consists of 12 residues. J gave up 6 bases and V 8 bases, and 4 bases lay outside the gene matches. Here the CDR3 reads CASLGLVNEQFF. The CDR3, as DNA: TGCGCCAGCCTTGGACTAGTCAATGAGCAGTTCTTC.

The V gene is TRBV7-2, the J gene TRBJ2-3; D is perhaps TRBD1 or TRBD2 (5 bases each). The CDR3 contains 15 residues. Deletions cut 1 base from V and 0 bases from J, with 8 bases between. Germline V lookup: CDR1 SGHTA, CDR2 FQGNSA. CDR3 nucleotides: TGTGCCAGCAGCTTAGGAGGGGCTAGCACAGATACGCAGTATTTT. Amino acid sequence: CASSLGGASTDTQYF.

The genes are TRBV20-1 and TRBJ2-1; D possibly corresponds to TRBD2 (5 bases). The CDR3 is made up of 9 amino acids. Trimming took 5 bases from V and 9 from J, leaving 5 bases between them. Germline V gene data show CDR1 as DFQATT and CDR2 as SNEGSKA (reference sequence). The CDR3, as DNA: TGCAGTGCTGGGAGTGAGCAGTTCTTC. Translation: CSAGSEQFF.

The J gene is TRBJ2-6, the V gene TRBV5-1, with D perhaps matching TRBD2 (5 bases). From germline, CDR1 is SGHRS and CDR2 YFSETQ. V dropped 4 bases and J dropped 1 base, with 6 bases sitting between them. The CDR3 runs 14 residues. CDR3 nucleotide sequence: TGCGCCAGCAGCCCGGGGTCTGGGGCCAACGTCCTGACTTTC. Translated, it gives CASSPGSGANVLTF. Together with reference TRBV5-1 and TRBJ2-6, the CDR3 gives the full variable domain: KAGVTQTPRYLIKTRGQQVTLSCSPISGHRSVSWYQQTPGQGLQFLFEYFSETQRNKGNFPGRFSGRQFSNSRSEMNVSTLELGDSALYLCASSPGSGANVLTFGAGSRLTVL.

The genes are TRBV23-1 and TRBJ1-5, with D tentatively TRBD1 (5 bases). TRBV23-1 is known as an ORF, though its function is uncertain. The V end was cut by 4 bases, the J end by 1 base, with 11 bases between. The CDR3 spans 15 residues. The chain's CDR3 is CASSLRDPSNQPQHF. The CDR3 DNA follows: TGCGCCAGCAGTCTCCGGGACCCGAGCAATCAGCCCCAGCATTTT.

In its sample, this clone was seen a few times. This chain connects TRBV10-2 to TRBJ1-1; tentatively, D is TRBD1 (5 bases). The germline gives CDR1 WSHSY, CDR2 SAAADI. Trimming removed 6 bases at V and 4 bases at J, with 12 bases between. The CDR3 extends over 13 amino acids. Written as DNA, the CDR3 is TGCGCCAGCAGCTTTCAGGGTTCCACTGAAGCTTTCTTT. It is translated as CASSFQGSTEAFF.

The V gene is TRBV9, the J gene TRBJ2-3; D is possibly TRBD1 (5 bases). Germline CDR1 SGDLS, CDR2 YYNGEE. V gave up 3 bases and J gave up 1 base, with 12 bases separating them. This CDR3 is built from 15 residues. DNA of the CDR3: TGTGCCAGCAGCGGTTGGGAAGGGGGCACAGATACGCAGTATTTT. Translated: CASSGWEGGTDTQYF.

The chain uses TRBV19 and TRBJ2-2; no definite D call. This CDR3 has 11 amino acids. Germline V gene lookup returns CDR1 LNHDA and CDR2 SQIVND (reference sequence). The germline V and J ends were trimmed by 5 bases and 3 bases, with 1 base remaining between them. The CDR3 is CASSDTGELFF. The CDR3 coding sequence is TGTGCCAGTAGTGACACCGGGGAGCTGTTTTTT.

The genes are TRBV3-1 (or the pseudogene TRBV3-2) and TRBJ2-2; no reliable D call. CDR1 is LGHDT and CDR2 is YNNKEL in the germline V gene (reference sequence). V lost 0 bases and J 2 bases, leaving 10 bases between the germline ends. The CDR3 is made up of 16 amino acids. The chain's CDR3 is CASSQDGVENTGELFF. The CDR3 DNA reads as TGTGCCAGCAGCCAAGATGGGGTAGAAAACACCGGGGAGCTGTTTTTT.

Details on this clone: The junction differs from germline at one of its ends, possibly a read error. CDR3 DNA: TGTGCCATCAAGGAAACGGGGGGACAAGGACGGTTCCACTTC. This gives the protein CAIKETGGQGRFHF. V is TRBV10-3 and J is TRBJ2-4, with D possibly TRBD2 on 7 matching bases. The germline gives CDR1 ENHRY, CDR2 SYGVKD. The CDR3 spans 14 residues.

This clone turned up a few times. The chain links TRBV6-1 to TRBJ2-1; 7 bases are a match to TRBD2. With V trimmed by 2 bases and J by 9 bases, 10 bases remained unmatched. The CDR3 length is 15 residues. Germline V gene lookup returns CDR1 MNHNS and CDR2 SASEGT. For the CDR3, the DNA is TGTGCCAGCAGTGAAACGTTGACTAGCTTGGGTGAGCAGTTCTTC. It codes for CASSETLTSLGEQFF.

This chain connects TRBV19 to TRBJ2-2, with 7 positions matching TRBD2. The CDR3 contains 15 residues. Germline V gene data show CDR1 as LNHDA and CDR2 as SQIVND (reference sequence). V gave up 9 bases and J gave up 4 bases; unmatched junction bases: 11. CDR3 in amino acids: CASLGPGLLTGELFF. For the CDR3, the DNA is TGTGCCAGCCTTGGACCGGGACTACTCACCGGGGAGCTGTTTTTT.

The V and J genes are TRBV19 and TRBJ2-6; TRBD1 agrees at 7 bases. This CDR3 spans 17 amino acids. Germline CDR1 and CDR2: LNHDA and SQIVND (reference sequence). V trimming: 6 bases; J trimming: 0 bases; junction bases outside the gene matches: 8. This CDR3 reads CASRSPGGSSGANVLTF. The CDR3, as DNA: TGTGCCAGTAGGTCCCCAGGGGGAAGCTCTGGGGCCAACGTCCTGACTTTC.

This clone was picked up a small number of times. The chain joins TRBV7-8 to TRBJ2-1, with 7 bases that match TRBD2. V dropped 3 bases and J dropped 5; count of bases not matched to a gene: 10. CDR3 size: 16 residues. Per germline, CDR1 SGHVS and CDR2 FQNEAQ. The CDR3 spells CASSFTRLAVHNEQFF. CDR3 bases: TGTGCCAGCAGCTTCACTCGACTAGCAGTCCACAATGAGCAGTTCTTC.

The chain couples TRBV6-1 to TRBJ2-7, with a possible D match to TRBD2 (5 bases). Trimming took 3 bases from V and 2 from J, leaving 14 bases between them. This CDR3 is 15 amino acids long. The germline CDR1 and CDR2 sequences are MNHNS and SASEGT. CDR3 coding DNA: TGTGCCAGCAGTGATGGGTCCAGCGGAGCCTACGAGCAGTACTTC. It codes for CASSDGSSGAYEQYF.

V usage is TRBV15 and J usage is TRBJ2-7, with D hard to call. With 0 bases removed from V and 4 bases from J, the gap between germline ends came to 7 bases. The CDR3 runs to 13 residues. Per the germline V gene, CDR1 is LNHNV and CDR2 is YYDKDF (reference sequence). CDR3 coding DNA: TGTGCCACCAGCAGAGAGCGAGGATACGAGCAGTACTTC. Translating gives CATSRERGYEQYF.

J is TRBJ2-3 and V is TRBV6-1; 12 nucleotides match TRBD2. The J segment lost 0 bases and the V segment lost 0 bases, leaving 13 bases of the junction unmatched. Germline CDR1 and CDR2: MNHNS and SASEGT. This CDR3 is 21 amino acids long. As DNA, the CDR3 is TGTGCCAGCAGTGAAGCGGGGGAACTAGCGGGAGGAATAAAGAGCACAGATACGCAGTATTTT. This codes for CASSEAGELAGGIKSTDTQYF.

The rearrangement links TRBV5-5 to TRBJ2-3; D remains ambiguous. This CDR3 comprises 14 residues. Per germline, CDR1 SGHKS and CDR2 YYEKEE (reference sequence). The germline V and J ends were trimmed by 0 bases and 2 bases, with 7 bases remaining between them. The CDR3 DNA reads TGTGCCAGCAGCTTGGACAGTACCACAGATACGCAGTATTTT. It translates to CASSLDSTTDTQYF.

The gene calls are TRBV20-1 and TRBJ2-7, with TRBD2 matching 7 bases. Germline values: CDR1 DFQATT, CDR2 SNEGSKA (reference sequence). Trimming at V came to 3 bases and at J to 3 bases, leaving 8 bases not matched to a gene. The CDR3 is 14 amino acids. CDR3 amino acids: CSASGRGRGYEQYF. In nucleotides, the CDR3 is TGCAGTGCTAGTGGGCGCGGGAGAGGCTACGAGCAGTACTTC.

V gene TRBV18 combines with J gene TRBJ1-6, with 10 nucleotides matching TRBD1. There are 14 residues in the CDR3. Germline CDR1 KGHSH, CDR2 LQKENI. V trimming: 4 bases; J trimming: 9 bases; junction bases outside the gene matches: 3. CDR3 in DNA: TGTGCCAGCTCACTCGGACAGGGGGGTTCACCCCTCCACTTT. This encodes CASSLGQGGSPLHF.

The chain carries TRBV2 and TRBJ1-2, with 8 bases aligning to TRBD1. The CDR3 totals 19 residues. In germline, CDR1 is SNHLY, CDR2 FYNNEI. Germline trimming cut 0 bases from V and 7 bases from J; bases unmatched to any gene: 19. This CDR3 reads CASSEASGRRRQGPPGYTF. The CDR3 nucleotides read TGTGCCAGCAGTGAAGCGTCCGGTAGGCGACGACAGGGGCCTCCTGGCTACACCTTC.

J is TRBJ1-3 and V is TRBV6-5; tentative D call: TRBD1 (6 bases). V was trimmed by 9 bases and J by 0 bases, leaving 15 bases between them. This CDR3 contains 15 residues. Germline CDR1 reads MNHEY; CDR2 reads SVGAGI. The CDR3, as DNA: TGTGCCAGTATCCCTGTGGACAGCTCTGGAAACACCATATATTTT. Translation: CASIPVDSSGNTIYF.

This chain uses TRBV12-3 or TRBV12-4 with TRBJ2-7; D gene unclear. This CDR3 contains 11 residues. V lost 8 bases, J lost 1 base, and 6 bases lay in between. In nucleotides, the CDR3 is TGTGCCAGCCGTAAATCCTACGAGCAGTACTTC. It translates to CASRKSYEQYF.

This chain connects TRBV5-6 to TRBJ2-1, with TRBD1 matching 11 bases. Germline values: CDR1 SGHDT, CDR2 YYEEEE. The junction had 7 bases not matched to a gene; V was cut back by 5 bases and J by 6 bases. CDR3 length: 15 residues. The CDR3 sequence: CASRTSGTGGNEQFF. CDR3 DNA sequence: TGTGCCAGCAGAACCTCCGGGACAGGGGGCAATGAGCAGTTCTTC.

V usage is TRBV4-1 and J usage is TRBJ2-3, with D unresolved. V lost 0 bases, J lost 8 bases, and 12 bases lay in between. CDR3 length: 14 amino acids. Per the germline V gene, CDR1 is MGHRA and CDR2 is YSYEKL. CDR3 loop: CASSQDSTYGTQYF. The CDR3 DNA reads TGCGCCAGCAGCCAAGATTCGACTTATGGTACGCAGTATTTT.